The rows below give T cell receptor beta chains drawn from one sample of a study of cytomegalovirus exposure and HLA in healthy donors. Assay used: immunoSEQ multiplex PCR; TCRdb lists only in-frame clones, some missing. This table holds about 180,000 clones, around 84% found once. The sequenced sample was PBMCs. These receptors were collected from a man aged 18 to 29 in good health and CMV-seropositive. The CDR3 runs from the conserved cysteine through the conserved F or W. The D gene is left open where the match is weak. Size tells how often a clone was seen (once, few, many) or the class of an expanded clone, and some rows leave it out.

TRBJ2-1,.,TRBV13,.,TGTGCCAGCAGCTTAGGCGGTATAAAGCGAGAGCAGTTCTTC,CASSLGGIKREQFF
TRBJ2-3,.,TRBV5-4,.,TGTGCCAGCAGCTTGGGCTCACCAACTAGCACAGATACGCAGTATTTT,CASSLGSPTSTDTQYF
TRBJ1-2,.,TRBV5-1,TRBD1,TGCGCCAGCAGCTTGGAGACAGGGGAGAATGGCTACACCTTC,CASSLETGENGYTF
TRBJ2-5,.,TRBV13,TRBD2,TGTGCCAGCAGCTTTTCTAGCGGGGGAAAGACCCAGTACTTC,CASSFSSGGKTQYF
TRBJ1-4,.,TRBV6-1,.,TGTGCCAGCAGTGGAGGGACACTTAATGAAAAACTGTTTTTT,CASSGGTLNEKLFF
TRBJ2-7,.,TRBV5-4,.,TGTGCCAGCAGCTTGGTATCGGGCGAGCAGTACTTC,CASSLVSGEQYF
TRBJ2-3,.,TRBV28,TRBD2,TGTGCCAGCAGTGATAGCGGGACGGAAGATACGCAGTATTTT,CASSDSGTEDTQYF
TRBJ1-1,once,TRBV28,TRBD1,TGTGCCAGCAGGTCACCGGGACAGGCGGTCCCCGGTGAAGCTTTCTTT,CASRSPGQAVPGEAFF
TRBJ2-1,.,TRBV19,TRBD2,TGTGCCAGTAGTATTGGAGGGACTACGTTCTTC,CASSIGGTTFF
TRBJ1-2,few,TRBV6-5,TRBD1,TGTGCCAGCAGGACAGGGGTAGCCTTATATGGCTACACCTTC,CASRTGVALYGYTF
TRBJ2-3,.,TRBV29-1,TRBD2,TGCAGCGCCCTAGGACTAGCGGGGGAAGTAGATACGCAGTATTTT,CSALGLAGEVDTQYF
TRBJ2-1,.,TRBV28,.,TGTGCCAGCAGTTTATTATGGGAGAGCTCCTACAATGAGCAGTTCTTC,CASSLLWESSYNEQFF
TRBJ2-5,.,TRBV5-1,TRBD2,TGCGCCAGCAGCTCCCTTAGCGGGGCCCAAGAGACCCAGTACTTC,CASSSLSGAQETQYF
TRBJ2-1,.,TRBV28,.,TGTGCCAGCAGTTTGTCAGGGGTCGCCTACAATGAGCAGTTCTTC,CASSLSGVAYNEQFF
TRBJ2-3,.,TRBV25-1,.,TGTGCCCCGGTCTCTGATAGCACAGATACGCAGTATTTT,CAPVSDSTDTQYF
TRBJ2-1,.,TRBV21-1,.,TGTGCCAGCAGCAAAGGGGGGGGGACAGGGTCCAATGAGCAGTTCTTC,CASSKGGGTGSNEQFF
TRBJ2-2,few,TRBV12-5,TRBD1,TGTGCTAGTGGTTTGTCGCAGGGGGTACGAACCGGGGAGCTGTTTTTT,CASGLSQGVRTGELFF
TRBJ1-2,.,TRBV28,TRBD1,TGTGCCAGCAGTCCGACAGGGGAGAATGGCTACACCTTC,CASSPTGENGYTF
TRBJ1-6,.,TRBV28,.,TGTGCCAGCAGTGCCAGCCTCCGGGAGATTAATTCACCCCTCCACTTT,CASSASLREINSPLHF
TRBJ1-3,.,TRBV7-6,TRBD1,TGTGCCAGCAGCTTAGACAGGGGGTCTGGAAACACCATATATTTT,CASSLDRGSGNTIYF
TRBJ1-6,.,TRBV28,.,TGTGCCAGCAGACCTCCACCCGGTTCACCCCTCCACTTT,CASRPPPGSPLHF
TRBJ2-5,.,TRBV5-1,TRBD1,TGCGCCAGCAGCTTCCCTCCGACAGGGAGTATAGAGACCCAGTACTTC,CASSFPPTGSIETQYF
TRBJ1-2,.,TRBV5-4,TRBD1,TGTGCCAGCAGCTTGGTGAGGGACAGGGACTATGGCTACACCTTC,CASSLVRDRDYGYTF